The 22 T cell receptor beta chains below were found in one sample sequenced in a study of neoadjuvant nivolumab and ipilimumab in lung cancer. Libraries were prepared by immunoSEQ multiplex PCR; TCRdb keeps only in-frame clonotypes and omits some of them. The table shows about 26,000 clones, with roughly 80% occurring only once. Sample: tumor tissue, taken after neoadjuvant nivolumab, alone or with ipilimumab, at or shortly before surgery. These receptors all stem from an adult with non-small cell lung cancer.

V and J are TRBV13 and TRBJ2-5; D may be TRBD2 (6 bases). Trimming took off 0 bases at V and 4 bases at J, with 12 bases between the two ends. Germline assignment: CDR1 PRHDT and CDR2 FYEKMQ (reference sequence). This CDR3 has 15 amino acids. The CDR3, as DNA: TGTGCCAGCAGCTTAGGAACGGGAGTAGGAGAGACCCAGTACTTC. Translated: CASSLGTGVGETQYF.

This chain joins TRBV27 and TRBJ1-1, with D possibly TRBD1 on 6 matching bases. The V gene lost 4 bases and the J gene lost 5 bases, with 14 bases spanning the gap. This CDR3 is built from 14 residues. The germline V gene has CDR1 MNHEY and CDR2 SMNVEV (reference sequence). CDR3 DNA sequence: TGTGCCAGCAGTTCCATGGACAGTCGGACTGAAGCTTTCTTT. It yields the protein CASSSMDSRTEAFF.

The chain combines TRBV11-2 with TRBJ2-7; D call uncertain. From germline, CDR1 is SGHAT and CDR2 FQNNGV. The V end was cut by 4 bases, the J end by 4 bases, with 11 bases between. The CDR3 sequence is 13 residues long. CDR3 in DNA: TGTGCCAGCAGCTACTCGACGGAGTACGAGCAGTACTTC. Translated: CASSYSTEYEQYF.

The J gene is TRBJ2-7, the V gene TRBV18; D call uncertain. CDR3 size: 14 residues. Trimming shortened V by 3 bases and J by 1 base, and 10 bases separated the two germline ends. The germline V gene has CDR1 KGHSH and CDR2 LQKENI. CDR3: CASSPHAGSYEQYF. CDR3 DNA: TGTGCCAGCTCACCGCACGCTGGGTCCTACGAGCAGTACTTC. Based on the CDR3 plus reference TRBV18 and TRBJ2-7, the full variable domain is NAGVMQNPRHLVRRRGQEARLRCSPMKGHSHVYWYRQLPEEGLKFMVYLQKENIIDESGMPKERFSAEFPKEGPSILRIQQVVRGDSAAYFCASSPHAGSYEQYFGPGTRLTVT.

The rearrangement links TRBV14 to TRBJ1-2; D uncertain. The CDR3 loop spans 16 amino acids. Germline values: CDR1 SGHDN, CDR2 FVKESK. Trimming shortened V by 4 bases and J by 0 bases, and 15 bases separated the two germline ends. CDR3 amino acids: CASSLQAGTSNYGYTF. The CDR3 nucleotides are TGTGCCAGCAGCCTTCAGGCGGGAACTTCTAACTATGGCTACACCTTC.

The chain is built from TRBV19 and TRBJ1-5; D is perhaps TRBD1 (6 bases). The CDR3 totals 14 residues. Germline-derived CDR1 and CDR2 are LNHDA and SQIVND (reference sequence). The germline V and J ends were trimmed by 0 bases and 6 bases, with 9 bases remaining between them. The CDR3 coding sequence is TGTGCCAGTAGTATAGACGTACAGGGTCAGCCCCAGCATTTT. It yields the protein CASSIDVQGQPQHF.

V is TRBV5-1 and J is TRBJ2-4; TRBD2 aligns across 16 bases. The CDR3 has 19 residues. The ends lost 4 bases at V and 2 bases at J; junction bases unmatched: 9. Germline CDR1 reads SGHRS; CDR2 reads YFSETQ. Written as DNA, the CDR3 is TGCGCCAGCAGCCCAAACCCGGGACTAGCGGGAGGGACCAAAAACATTCAGTACTTC. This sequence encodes CASSPNPGLAGGTKNIQYF.

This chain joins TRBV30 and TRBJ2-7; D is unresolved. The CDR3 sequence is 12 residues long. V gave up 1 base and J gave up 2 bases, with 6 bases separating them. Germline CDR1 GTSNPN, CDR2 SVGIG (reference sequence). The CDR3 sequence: CAWSGTPYEQYF. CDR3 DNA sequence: TGTGCCTGGAGTGGGACCCCCTACGAGCAGTACTTC.

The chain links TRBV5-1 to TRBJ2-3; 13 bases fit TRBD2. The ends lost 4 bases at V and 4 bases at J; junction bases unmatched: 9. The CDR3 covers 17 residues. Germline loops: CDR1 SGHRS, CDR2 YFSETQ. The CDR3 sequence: CASSEPGLAGFSDTQYF. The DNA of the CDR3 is TGCGCCAGCAGCGAGCCGGGACTAGCGGGATTTTCAGATACGCAGTATTTT.

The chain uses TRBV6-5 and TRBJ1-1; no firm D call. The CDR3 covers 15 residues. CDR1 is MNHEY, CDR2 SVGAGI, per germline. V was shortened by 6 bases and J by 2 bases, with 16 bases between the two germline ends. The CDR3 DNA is TGTGCCAGCAGAGACACCGGAGGTTTCAACACTGAAGCTTTCTTT. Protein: CASRDTGGFNTEAFF.

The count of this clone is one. The CDR3 region is CAWSAGASGRASEQFF. The DNA of the CDR3 is TGTGCCTGGAGTGCGGGGGCTAGCGGGAGGGCCAGTGAGCAGTTCTTC. This rearrangement joins TRBV30 to TRBJ2-1; 12 nucleotides match TRBD2. The germline V gene has CDR1 GTSNPN and CDR2 SVGIG (reference sequence). The CDR3 has 16 amino acids. J gave up 9 bases and V 1 base, and 10 bases lay outside the gene matches.

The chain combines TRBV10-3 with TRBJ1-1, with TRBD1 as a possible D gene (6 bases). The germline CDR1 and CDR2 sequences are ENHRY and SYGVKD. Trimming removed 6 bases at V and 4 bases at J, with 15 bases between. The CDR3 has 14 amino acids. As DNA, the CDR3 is TGTGCCATCAGCGGGGGCGGATCGGGCACTGAAGCTTTCTTT. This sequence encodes CAISGGGSGTEAFF.

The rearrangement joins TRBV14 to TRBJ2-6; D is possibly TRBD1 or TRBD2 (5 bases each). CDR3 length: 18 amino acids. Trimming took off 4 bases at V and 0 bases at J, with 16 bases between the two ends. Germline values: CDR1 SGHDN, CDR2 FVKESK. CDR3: CASSRVNRTLSGANVLTF. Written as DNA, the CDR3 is TGTGCCAGCAGCCGAGTAAACAGGACTCTCTCTGGGGCCAACGTCCTGACTTTC. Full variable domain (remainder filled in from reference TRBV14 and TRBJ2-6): EAGVTQFPSHSVIEKGQTVTLRCDPISGHDNLYWYRRVMGKEIKFLLHFVKESKQDESGMPNNRFLAERTGGTYSTLKVQPAELEDSGVYFCASSRVNRTLSGANVLTFGAGSRLTVL.

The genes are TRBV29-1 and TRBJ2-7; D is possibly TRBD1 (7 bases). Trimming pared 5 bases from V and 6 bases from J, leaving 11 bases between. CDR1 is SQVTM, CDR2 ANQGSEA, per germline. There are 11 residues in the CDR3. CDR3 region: CSVRQGGEQYF. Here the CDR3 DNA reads TGCAGCGTTAGACAGGGAGGCGAGCAGTACTTC.

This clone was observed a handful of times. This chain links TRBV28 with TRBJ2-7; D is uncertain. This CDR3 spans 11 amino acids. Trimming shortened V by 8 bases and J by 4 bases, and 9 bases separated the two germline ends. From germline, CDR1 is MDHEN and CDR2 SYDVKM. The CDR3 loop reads CASHAAYEQYF. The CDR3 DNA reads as TGTGCCAGCCACGCCGCGTACGAGCAGTACTTC.

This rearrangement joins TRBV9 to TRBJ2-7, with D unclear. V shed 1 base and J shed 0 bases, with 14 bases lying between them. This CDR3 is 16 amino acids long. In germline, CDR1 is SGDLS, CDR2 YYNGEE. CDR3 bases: TGTGCCAGCAGCGTAAATGCCCACGCCGCCTCCTACGAGCAGTACTTC. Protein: CASSVNAHAASYEQYF.

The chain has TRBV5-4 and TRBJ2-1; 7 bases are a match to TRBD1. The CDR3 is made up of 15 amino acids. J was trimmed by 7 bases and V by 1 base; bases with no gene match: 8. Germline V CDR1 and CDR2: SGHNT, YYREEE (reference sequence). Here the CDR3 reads CASSLIQGKANEQFF. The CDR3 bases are TGTGCCAGCAGCTTGATACAGGGGAAAGCAAATGAGCAGTTCTTC.

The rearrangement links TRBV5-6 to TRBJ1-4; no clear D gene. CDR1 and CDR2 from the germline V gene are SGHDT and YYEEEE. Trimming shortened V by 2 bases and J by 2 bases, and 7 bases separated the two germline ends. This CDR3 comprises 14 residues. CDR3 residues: CASSFPQTNEKLFF. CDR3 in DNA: TGTGCCAGCAGCTTTCCACAGACTAATGAAAAACTGTTTTTT.

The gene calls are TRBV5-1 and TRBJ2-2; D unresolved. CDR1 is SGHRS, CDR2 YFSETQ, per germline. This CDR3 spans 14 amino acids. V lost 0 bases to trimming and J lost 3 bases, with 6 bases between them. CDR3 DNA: TGCGCCAGCAGCTTGGGTGATTACACCGGGGAGCTGTTTTTT. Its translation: CASSLGDYTGELFF.

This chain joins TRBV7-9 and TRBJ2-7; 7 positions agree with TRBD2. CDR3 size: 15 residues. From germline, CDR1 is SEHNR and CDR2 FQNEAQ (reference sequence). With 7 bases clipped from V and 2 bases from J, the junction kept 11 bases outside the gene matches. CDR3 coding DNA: TGTGCCAGCACCCTTATCGGACTAGTGCCCTACGAGCAGTACTTC. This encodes CASTLIGLVPYEQYF.

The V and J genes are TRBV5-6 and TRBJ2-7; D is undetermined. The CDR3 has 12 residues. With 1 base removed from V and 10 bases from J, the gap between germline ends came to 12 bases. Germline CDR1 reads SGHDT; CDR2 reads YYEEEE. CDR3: CASSLTTTIQYF. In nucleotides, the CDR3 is TGTGCCAGCAGCTTGACGACAACGATCCAGTACTTC. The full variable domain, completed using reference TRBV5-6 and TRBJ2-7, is DAGVTQSPTHLIKTRGQQVTLRCSPKSGHDTVSWYQQALGQGPQFIFQYYEEEERQRGNFPDRFSGHQFPNYSSELNVNALLLGDSALYLCASSLTTTIQYFGPGTRLTVT.

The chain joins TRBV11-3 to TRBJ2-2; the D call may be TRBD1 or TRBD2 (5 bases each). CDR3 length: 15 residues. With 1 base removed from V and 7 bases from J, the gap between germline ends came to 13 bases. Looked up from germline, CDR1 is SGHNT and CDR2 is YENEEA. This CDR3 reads CASSLVAGAGGELFF. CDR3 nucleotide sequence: TGTGCCAGCAGCTTAGTCGCCGGGGCGGGCGGGGAGCTGTTTTTT.